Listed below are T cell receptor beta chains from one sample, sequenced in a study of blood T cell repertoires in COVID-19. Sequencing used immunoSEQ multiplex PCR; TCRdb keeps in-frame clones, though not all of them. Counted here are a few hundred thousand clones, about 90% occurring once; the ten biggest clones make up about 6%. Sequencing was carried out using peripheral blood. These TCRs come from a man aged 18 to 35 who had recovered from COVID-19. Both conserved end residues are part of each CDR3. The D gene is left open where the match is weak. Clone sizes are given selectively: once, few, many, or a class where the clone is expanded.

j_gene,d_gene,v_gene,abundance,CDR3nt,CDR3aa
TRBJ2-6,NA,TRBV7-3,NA,TGTGCCAGCAGCTTAAACGGACTATTCTCTGGGGCCAACGTCCTGACTTTC,CASSLNGLFSGANVLTF
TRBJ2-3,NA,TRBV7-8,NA,TGTGCCAGCAGCCCAAGCGGCGGGGTTCGCACAGATACGCAGTATTTT,CASSPSGGVRTDTQYF
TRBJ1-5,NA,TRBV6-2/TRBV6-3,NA,TGTGCCAGCAGTTACGTCAGGGACAATCAGCCCCAGCATTTT,CASSYVRDNQPQHF
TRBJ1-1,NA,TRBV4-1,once,TGCGCCAGCAGCCAAGTAGTGGGACACGAAGCTTTCTTT,CASSQVVGHEAFF
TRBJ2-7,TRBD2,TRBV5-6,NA,TGTGCCAGCGGCCCGACTAGCGGGGGGTACGAGCAGTACTTC,CASGPTSGGYEQYF
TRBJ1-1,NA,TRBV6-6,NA,TGTGCCAGCGGAGAACAGGTCCCATTAGAAGCTTTCTTT,CASGEQVPLEAFF
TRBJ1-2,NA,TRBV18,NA,TGTGCCAGCTCACCATCCGAAGGGGGTTATGGCTACACCTTC,CASSPSEGGYGYTF
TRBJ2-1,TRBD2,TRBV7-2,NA,TGTGCCAGCAGAGAGCCGGGACTAGCAGGAAATGAGCAGTTCTTC,CASREPGLAGNEQFF
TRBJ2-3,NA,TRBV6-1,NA,TGTGCCAGCAGTGAATCAGGGCATAGCACAGATACGCAGTATTTT,CASSESGHSTDTQYF
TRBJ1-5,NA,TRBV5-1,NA,TGCGCCAGCAGCTTGGGGCAGGGTATAGGGCCCCAGCATTTT,CASSLGQGIGPQHF